This TCR beta chain was identified during a study of T-cell memory formation after mild COVID-19. On the study more broadly: The two donors had largely donor-specific TCR clusters. General study findings and limits: Contracting CD8+ clones were enriched in EMRA, CD4+ mainly in CM and EM.

About this clonotype: Its specificity is unknown.

5'RACE primed at constant segments yielded TCR alpha and TCR beta cDNA libraries bearing sample barcodes and UMIs. Via MiXCR, TCRdb re-called the 5' RACE reads, giving one row per CDR3 protein. The data contain roughly 310,000 distinct CDR3 sequences, roughly 15% of them singletons. The CDR3 has 13 residues. Trimming pared 5 bases from V and 7 bases from J, leaving 11 bases between. Per the germline V gene, CDR1 is SGHTA and CDR2 is FQGNSA. The sequence came from a man aged 18-30 years who had mild COVID-19 (a few samples of this study predate the infection). Cell type and time point are not known. The V call is TRBV7-2, the J call TRBJ2-2; D may be TRBD2 (5 bases). Sequenced sample: PBMCs or a T cell subset sorted from them (not recorded which). CDR3 nucleotide sequence: TGTGCCAGCAGCGCCAGACGGGACGGGGAGCTGTTTTTT. Translated, it gives CASSARRDGELFF.